This T cell receptor beta chain came from a study of OX40 agonist ivuxolimab in advanced cancers. The repertoire was sequenced with immunoSEQ multiplex PCR; TCRdb's copy has only in-frame clones and lacks some. Here the sample spans 65,000 to 85,000 clones, 80% to 95% being singletons. Sequencing used CD4+ or CD8+ T cells sorted from blood, obtained in a trial of the OX40 agonist ivuxolimab. The clonotype comes from an adult with an advanced solid tumor such as melanoma, head and neck, liver or kidney cancer.

The CDR3 sequence is CASSPPAGAYNEQFF. The CDR3 coding sequence is TGTGCCAGCAGCCCGCCAGCGGGGGCCTACAATGAGCAGTTCTTC. This sequence joins TRBV7-3 and TRBJ2-1; 8 nucleotides match TRBD2. J was trimmed by 2 bases and V by 5 bases; bases with no gene match: 5. Germline V gene sequence: CDR1 SGHTA, CDR2 FQGTGA. This CDR3 spans 15 amino acids.